These 3 T cell receptor beta chains were all obtained from the same sample, sequenced in a study of T cell changes during pregnancy in multiple sclerosis. The repertoire was sequenced with immunoSEQ multiplex PCR; TCRdb's copy has only in-frame clones and lacks some. Of around 24,000 clones listed, roughly 86% are singletons. This sample comprised CD4+ T cells from peripheral blood mononuclear cells, obtained in the second trimester of pregnancy. These receptors all come from a female donor in good health, enrolled as a control in a pregnancy study.

The genes are TRBV7-9 and TRBJ2-7, with 8 bases aligning to TRBD1. This CDR3 comprises 13 residues. The V gene's germline CDR1 is SEHNR and CDR2 FQNEAQ (reference sequence). After removal of 3 bases from V and 6 bases from J, the junction contained 4 bases not matched to a gene. DNA of the CDR3: TGTGCCAGCAGCTTCCAGGGGGCGGGCGAGCAGTACTTC. It encodes CASSFQGAGEQYF.

The chain employs TRBV6-4 and TRBJ2-1, with 8 positions matching TRBD1. Germline-derived CDR1 and CDR2 are MRHNA and SNTAGT. Trimming took 5 bases from V and 6 from J; bases not matched to a gene: 9. The CDR3 loop spans 15 amino acids. The CDR3 protein is CASSSGQGGGNEQFF. The CDR3 DNA reads TGTGCCAGCAGTTCAGGACAGGGTGGTGGCAATGAGCAGTTCTTC.

The chain couples TRBV9 to TRBJ1-1, with 7 bases lining up with TRBD1. This CDR3 comprises 15 residues. The junction had 5 bases not matched to a gene; V was cut back by 3 bases and J by 0 bases. Germline V CDR1 and CDR2: SGDLS, YYNGEE. Here the CDR3 reads CASSGLDRLNTEAFF. In DNA form, the CDR3 reads TGTGCCAGCAGCGGACTGGACAGGCTGAACACTGAAGCTTTCTTT.